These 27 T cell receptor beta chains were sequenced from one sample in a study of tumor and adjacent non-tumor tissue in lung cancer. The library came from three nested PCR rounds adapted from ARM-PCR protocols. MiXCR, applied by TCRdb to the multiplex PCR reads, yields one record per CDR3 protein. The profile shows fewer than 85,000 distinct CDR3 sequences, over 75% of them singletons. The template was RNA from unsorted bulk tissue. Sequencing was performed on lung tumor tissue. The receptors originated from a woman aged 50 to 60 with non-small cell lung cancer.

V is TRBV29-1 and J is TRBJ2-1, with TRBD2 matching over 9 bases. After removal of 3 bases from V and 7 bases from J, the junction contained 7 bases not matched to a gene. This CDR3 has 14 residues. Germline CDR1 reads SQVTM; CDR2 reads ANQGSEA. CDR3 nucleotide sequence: TGCAGCGTTGACGTAGCGGGAGTGTCGAATGAGCAGTTCTTC. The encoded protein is CSVDVAGVSNEQFF.

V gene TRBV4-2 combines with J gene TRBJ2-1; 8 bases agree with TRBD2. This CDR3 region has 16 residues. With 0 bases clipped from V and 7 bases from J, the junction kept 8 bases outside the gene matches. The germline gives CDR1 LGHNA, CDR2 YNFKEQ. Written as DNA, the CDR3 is TGTGCCAGCAGCCAAGAAAGACTAGCGTACTGGAATGAGCAGTTCTTC. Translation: CASSQERLAYWNEQFF.

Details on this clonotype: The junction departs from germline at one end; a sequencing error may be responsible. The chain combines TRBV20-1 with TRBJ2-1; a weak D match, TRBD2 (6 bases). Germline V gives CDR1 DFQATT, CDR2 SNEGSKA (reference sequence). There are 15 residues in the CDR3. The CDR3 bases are TGCAGTGCTAGCTCCCCGGGACTCAGCTACAACGAGCAGTTCTTC. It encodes CSASSPGLSYNEQFF.

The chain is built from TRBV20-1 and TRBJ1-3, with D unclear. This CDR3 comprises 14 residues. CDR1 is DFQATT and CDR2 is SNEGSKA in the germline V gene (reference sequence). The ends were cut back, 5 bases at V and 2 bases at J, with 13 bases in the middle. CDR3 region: CSARRMRAGNTIYF. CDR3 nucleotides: TGCAGTGCTCGCCGTATGAGGGCTGGAAACACCATATATTTT.

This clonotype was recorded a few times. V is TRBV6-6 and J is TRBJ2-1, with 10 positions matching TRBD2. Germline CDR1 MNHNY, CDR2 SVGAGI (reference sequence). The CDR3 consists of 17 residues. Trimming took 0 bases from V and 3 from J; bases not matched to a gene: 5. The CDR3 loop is CASSYSAGGPSYNEQFF. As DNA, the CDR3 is TGTGCCAGCAGTTACTCAGCGGGAGGGCCGAGCTACAATGAGCAGTTCTTC.

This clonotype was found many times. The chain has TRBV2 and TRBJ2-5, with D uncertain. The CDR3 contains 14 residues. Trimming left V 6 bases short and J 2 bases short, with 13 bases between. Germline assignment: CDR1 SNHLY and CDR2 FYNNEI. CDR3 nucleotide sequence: TGTGCCAGCAGATTTGGTCTCCTTCAAGAGACCCAGTACTTC. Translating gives CASRFGLLQETQYF.

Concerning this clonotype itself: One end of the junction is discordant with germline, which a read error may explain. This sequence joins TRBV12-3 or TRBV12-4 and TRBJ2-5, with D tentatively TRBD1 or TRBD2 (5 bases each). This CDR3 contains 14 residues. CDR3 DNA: TGTGCCTGCAGTTTGTCATTTGGGGGAGAGACCCAGTACTTC. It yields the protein CACSLSFGGETQYF.

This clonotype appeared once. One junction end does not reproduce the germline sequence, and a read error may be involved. CDR3 sequence (DNA): TGCACCAGCAGTGACGGACAGGGTATTTCCACAGATATGCAGTATTTT. It specifies CTSSDGQGISTDMQYF. V and J are TRBV10-1 and TRBJ2-3; TRBD1 aligns across 8 bases. CDR1 is WNHNN and CDR2 is SYGVQD in the germline V gene (reference sequence). CDR3 length: 16 amino acids.

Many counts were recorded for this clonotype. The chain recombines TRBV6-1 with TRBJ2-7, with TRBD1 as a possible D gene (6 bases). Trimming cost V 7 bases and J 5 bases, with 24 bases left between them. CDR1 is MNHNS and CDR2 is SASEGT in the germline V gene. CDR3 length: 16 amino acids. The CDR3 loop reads CASKVLLGTGSNEQYF. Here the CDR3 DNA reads TGTGCCAGCAAGGTTTTGTTGGGTACAGGGAGTAACGAGCAGTACTTC.

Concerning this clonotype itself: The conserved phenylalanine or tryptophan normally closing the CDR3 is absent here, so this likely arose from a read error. This CDR3 is CVSSRTAYEQYI. In DNA form, the CDR3 reads TGTGTCAGCAGCCGGACAGCATACGAGCAGTACATC. V and J are TRBV14 and TRBJ2-7; D perhaps matches TRBD1 (6 bases). The CDR3 consists of 12 residues. Germline V gene lookup returns CDR1 SGHDN and CDR2 FVKESK.

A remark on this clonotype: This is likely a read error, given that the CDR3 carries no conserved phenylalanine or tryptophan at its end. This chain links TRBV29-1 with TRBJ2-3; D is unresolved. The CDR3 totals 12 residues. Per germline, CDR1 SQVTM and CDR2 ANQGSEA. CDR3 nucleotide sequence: TGCAGTGTTGTTTCAGGCACAGATACGCAGTATTGT. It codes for CSVVSGTDTQYC.

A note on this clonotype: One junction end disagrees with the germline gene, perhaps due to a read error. As DNA, the CDR3 is TGTGCCAGCAGCCAACCCGGGATGAACTCCTATGAGGAGTACTTC. Translation gives CASSQPGMNSYEEYF. The V and J genes are TRBV4-1 and TRBJ2-7; tentative D call: TRBD2 (5 bases). The CDR3 spans 15 residues. Germline lookup yields CDR1 MGHRA and CDR2 YSYEKL.

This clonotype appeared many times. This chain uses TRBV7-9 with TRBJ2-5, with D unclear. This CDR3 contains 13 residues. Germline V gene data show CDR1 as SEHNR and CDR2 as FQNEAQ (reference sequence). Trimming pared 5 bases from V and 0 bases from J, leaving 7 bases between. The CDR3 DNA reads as TGTGCCAGCAGCCTCCCAAACCAAGAGACCCAGTACTTC. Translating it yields CASSLPNQETQYF.

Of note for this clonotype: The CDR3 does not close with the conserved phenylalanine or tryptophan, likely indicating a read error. The CDR3 spells CASSSHGLGLNEQFL. The CDR3 DNA is TGTGCCAGCAGCTCCCATGGGTTGGGGCTCAATGAGCAGTTCTTA. The rearrangement links TRBV11-1 to TRBJ2-1; D possibly corresponds to TRBD1 (5 bases). The germline V and J ends were trimmed by 4 bases and 6 bases, with 16 bases remaining between them. This CDR3 contains 15 residues. Germline CDR1 is SGHAT and CDR2 is FQDESV (reference sequence).

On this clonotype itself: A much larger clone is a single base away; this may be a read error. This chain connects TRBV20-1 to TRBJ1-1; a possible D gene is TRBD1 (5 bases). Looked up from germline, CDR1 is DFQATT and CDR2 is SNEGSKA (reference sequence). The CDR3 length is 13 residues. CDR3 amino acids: CSSRHPSGLEAFF. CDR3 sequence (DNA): TGCAGTTCTAGACATCCCTCAGGGCTGGAAGCTTTCTTT.

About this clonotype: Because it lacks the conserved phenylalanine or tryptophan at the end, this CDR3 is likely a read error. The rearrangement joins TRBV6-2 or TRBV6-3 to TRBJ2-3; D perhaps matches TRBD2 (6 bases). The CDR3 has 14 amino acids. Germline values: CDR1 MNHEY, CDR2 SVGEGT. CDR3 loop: CACSYSGITDTQYY. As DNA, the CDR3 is TGTGCCTGCAGCTATAGCGGTATCACAGATACGCAGTATTAT.

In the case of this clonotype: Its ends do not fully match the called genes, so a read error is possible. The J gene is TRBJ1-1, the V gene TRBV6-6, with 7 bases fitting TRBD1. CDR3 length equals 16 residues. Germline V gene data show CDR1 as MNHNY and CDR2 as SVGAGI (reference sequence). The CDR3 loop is CARSYSQGGMNTAAFF. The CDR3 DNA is TGTGCCAGGAGTTACTCCCAGGGGGGGATGAACACTGCAGCTTTCTTT.

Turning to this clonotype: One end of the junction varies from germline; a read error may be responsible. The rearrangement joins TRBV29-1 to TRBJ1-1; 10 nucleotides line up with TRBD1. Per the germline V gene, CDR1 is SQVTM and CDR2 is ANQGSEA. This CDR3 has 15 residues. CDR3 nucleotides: TGCAGCGTTGGGGACAGGGGTTCTGGGCACACTGAGGCTTTCTTT. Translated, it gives CSVGDRGSGHTEAFF.

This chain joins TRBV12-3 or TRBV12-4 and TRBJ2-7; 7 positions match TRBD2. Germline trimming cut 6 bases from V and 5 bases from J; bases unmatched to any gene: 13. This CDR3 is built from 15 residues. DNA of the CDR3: TGTGCCAGCAGCCGTTTGTGGGGGGGGTCCCACGAGCAGTACTTC. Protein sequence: CASSRLWGGSHEQYF.

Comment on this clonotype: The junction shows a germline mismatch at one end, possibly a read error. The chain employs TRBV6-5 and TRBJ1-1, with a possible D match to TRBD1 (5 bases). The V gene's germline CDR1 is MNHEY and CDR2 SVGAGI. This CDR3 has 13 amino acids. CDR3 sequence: CVSSWRGSTEGFF. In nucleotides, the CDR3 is TGTGTCAGCAGTTGGAGGGGATCGACTGAAGGTTTCTTT.

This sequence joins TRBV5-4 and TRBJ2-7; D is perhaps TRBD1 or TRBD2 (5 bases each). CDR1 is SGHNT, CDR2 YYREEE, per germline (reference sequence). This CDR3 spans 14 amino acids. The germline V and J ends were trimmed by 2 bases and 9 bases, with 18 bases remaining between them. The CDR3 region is CASSFGQGNGGQYF. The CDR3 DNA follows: TGTGCCAGCAGCTTCGGCCAGGGTAATGGAGGGCAGTACTTC.

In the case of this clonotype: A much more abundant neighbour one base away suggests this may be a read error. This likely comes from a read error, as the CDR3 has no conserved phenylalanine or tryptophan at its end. The CDR3 region has the DNA TGTGCCAGCAGTTACAATGGGGAGACCCAGTACCTC. This sequence encodes CASSYNGETQYL. V is TRBV6-5 and J is TRBJ2-5; D is uncertain. Trimming removed 2 bases from V and 5 bases from J, with 6 bases in between. The V gene's germline CDR1 is MNHEY and CDR2 SVGAGI. This CDR3 comprises 12 residues.

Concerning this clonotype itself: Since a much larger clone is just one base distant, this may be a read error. The CDR3 loop reads CARSLFGENTIYF. CDR3 bases: TGCGCCAGAAGCTTGTTCGGTGAAAACACCATATATTTT. The rearrangement joins TRBV5-1 to TRBJ1-3; D remains unclear. The CDR3 sequence is 13 residues long. Looked up from germline, CDR1 is SGHRS and CDR2 is YFSETQ.

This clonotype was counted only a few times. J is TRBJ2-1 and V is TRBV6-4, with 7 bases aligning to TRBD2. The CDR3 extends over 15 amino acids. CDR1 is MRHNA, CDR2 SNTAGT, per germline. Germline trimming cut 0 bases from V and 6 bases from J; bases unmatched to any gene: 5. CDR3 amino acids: CASSDSDSGSNEQFF. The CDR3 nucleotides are TGTGCCAGCAGTGACTCGGATAGCGGGTCCAATGAGCAGTTCTTC.

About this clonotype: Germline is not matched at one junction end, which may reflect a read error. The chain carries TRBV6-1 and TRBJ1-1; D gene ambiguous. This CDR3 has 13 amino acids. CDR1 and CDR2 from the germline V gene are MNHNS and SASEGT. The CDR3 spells CASRALDNTEPFF. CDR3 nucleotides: TGTGCCAGTAGGGCACTAGACAACACTGAACCTTTCTTT.

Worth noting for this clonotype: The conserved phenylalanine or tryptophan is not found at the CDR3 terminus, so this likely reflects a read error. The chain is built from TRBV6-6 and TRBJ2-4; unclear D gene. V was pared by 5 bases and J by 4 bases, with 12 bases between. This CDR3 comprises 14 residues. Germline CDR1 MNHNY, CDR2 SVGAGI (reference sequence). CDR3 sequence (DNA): TGTGCCAGCAGTCTTCCGGAACAGAAAAACATTCAGTACTCC. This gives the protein CASSLPEQKNIQYS.

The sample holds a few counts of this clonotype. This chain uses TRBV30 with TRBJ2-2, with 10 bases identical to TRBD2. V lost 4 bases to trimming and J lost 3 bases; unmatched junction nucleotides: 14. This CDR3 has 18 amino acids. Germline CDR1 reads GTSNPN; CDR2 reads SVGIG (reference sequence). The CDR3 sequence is CAWMGGTSGIWDTGELFF. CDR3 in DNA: TGTGCCTGGATGGGGGGAACTAGCGGGATTTGGGACACCGGGGAGCTGTTTTTT.